These 10 T cell receptor beta chains were sequenced from one sample in a study of OX40 agonist ivuxolimab in advanced cancers. Clones were sequenced by immunoSEQ multiplex PCR, and TCRdb holds only the in-frame ones, with some missing. The sample carries around 67,000 clones, about 85% recorded once. The material sequenced was CD4+ or CD8+ T cells sorted from blood, taken in a trial of the OX40 agonist ivuxolimab. The receptors here all came from an adult with an advanced solid tumor such as melanoma, head and neck, liver or kidney cancer.

This sequence joins TRBV7-2 and TRBJ2-7, with 8 bases identical to TRBD2. After removal of 0 bases from V and 7 bases from J, the junction contained 2 bases not matched to a gene. Per the germline V gene, CDR1 is SGHTA and CDR2 is FQGNSA. The CDR3 covers 13 residues. CDR3 loop: CASSLAGLGEQYF. The CDR3 nucleotides are TGTGCCAGCAGCTTAGCGGGACTAGGAGAGCAGTACTTC.

This clone qualifies as medium-sized. The chain joins TRBV5-1 to TRBJ2-1; tentatively, D is TRBD1 or TRBD2 (5 bases each). The CDR3 length is 14 residues. In germline, CDR1 is SGHRS, CDR2 YFSETQ. V was clipped by 8 bases and J by 10 bases, with 22 bases between them. This CDR3 is CARPLGTGESEQFF. The CDR3, as DNA: TGCGCCAGGCCCCTAGGGACCGGAGAAAGCGAGCAGTTCTTC.

The J gene is TRBJ2-5, the V gene TRBV19; D possibly uses TRBD1 or TRBD2 (6 bases each). Germline V gene data show CDR1 as LNHDA and CDR2 as SQIVND (reference sequence). V gave up 3 bases and J gave up 5 bases, with 13 bases separating them. CDR3 length: 14 residues. The CDR3 nucleotides are TGTGCCAGTAGTATCTTGGGGGGCACGGAGACCCAGTACTTC. The encoded protein is CASSILGGTETQYF.

V usage is TRBV6-6 and J usage is TRBJ1-1; 9 bases agree with TRBD1. Germline values: CDR1 MNHNY, CDR2 SVGAGI (reference sequence). The V and J ends lost 5 bases and 3 bases, in that order; junction bases with no gene match: 7. The CDR3 has 15 residues. The chain's CDR3 is CASSRPGQGDTEAFF. CDR3 DNA: TGTGCCAGCAGTCGACCGGGACAGGGTGACACTGAAGCTTTCTTT.

V gene TRBV2 combines with J gene TRBJ2-5; D is possibly TRBD2 (6 bases). CDR3 length: 14 residues. Germline V gives CDR1 SNHLY, CDR2 FYNNEI. The ends were cut back, 3 bases at V and 1 base at J, with 9 bases in the middle. CDR3 amino acids: CASSEGGAQETQYF. CDR3 in DNA: TGTGCCAGCAGTGAGGGCGGGGCCCAAGAGACCCAGTACTTC.

The V gene is TRBV7-3, the J gene TRBJ2-3; D not certain. Trimming left V 3 bases short and J 6 bases short, with 4 bases between. Germline V gene data show CDR1 as SGHTA and CDR2 as FQGTGA. CDR3 length: 11 amino acids. CDR3 protein: CASSFEDTQYF. CDR3 DNA: TGTGCCAGCAGCTTCGAGGATACGCAGTATTTT. Filled out from reference TRBV7-3 and TRBJ2-3, the complete variable domain reads GAGVSQTPSNKVTEKGKYVELRCDPISGHTALYWYRQSLGQGPEFLIYFQGTGAADDSGLPNDRFFAVRPEGSVSTLKIQRTERGDSAVYLCASSFEDTQYFGPGTRLTVL.

This clone was counted once. V usage is TRBV6-6 and J usage is TRBJ1-2; possibly TRBD1 for D (5 bases). CDR3 length: 14 amino acids. V was shortened by 2 bases and J by 8 bases, with 15 bases between the two germline ends. Germline CDR1 reads MNHNY; CDR2 reads SVGAGI (reference sequence). This CDR3 is CASSYPRAGVGYTF. The DNA for the CDR3 is TGTGCCAGCAGTTACCCCCGGGCGGGGGTGGGCTACACCTTC.

This clone was seen just once. The chain is built from TRBV7-9 and TRBJ1-4, with TRBD1 as a possible D gene (5 bases). Trimming pared 5 bases from V and 10 bases from J, leaving 17 bases between. Germline CDR1 reads SEHNR; CDR2 reads FQNEAQ (reference sequence). The CDR3 spans 14 residues. The CDR3 DNA follows: TGTGCCAGCAGCCCGGACGGGGTAGGGGTAAAACTGTTTTTT. It is translated as CASSPDGVGVKLFF.

Comments on this clone: The same CDR3 can be traced to other DNA sequences in this sample. The chain recombines TRBV19 with TRBJ1-1; the D is unclear. Trimming left V 3 bases short and J 4 bases short, with 9 bases between. The CDR3 covers 13 residues. Germline V lookup: CDR1 LNHDA, CDR2 SQIVND (reference sequence). The CDR3 is CASSIGVGTEAFF. The CDR3 region has the DNA TGTGCCAGTAGTATTGGAGTGGGCACTGAAGCTTTCTTT.

This chain connects TRBV30 to TRBJ1-4; 12 bases align to TRBD1. Trimming at V came to 4 bases and at J to 7 bases, leaving 7 bases not matched to a gene. CDR3 length equals 15 residues. Germline V gene sequence: CDR1 GTSNPN, CDR2 SVGIG (reference sequence). As DNA, the CDR3 is TGTGCCTGGAACAAACCGGGACAGGGGGCTGAAAAACTGTTTTTT. It codes for CAWNKPGQGAEKLFF.